The entry below describes one T cell receptor (beta chain). The CDR3 has 16 amino acids. Germline V gene lookup returns CDR1 DFQATT and CDR2 SNEGSKA (reference sequence). After re-calling the 5' RACE reads, TCRdb lists one entry per CDR3 protein, DNA absent. In all, the sample yields about 460,000 distinct CDR3 sequences. The data were taken from a study of T cells expressing NK-cell markers. V usage is TRBV20-1 and J usage is TRBJ2-1; the D call from TCRdb, TRBD2, cannot be confirmed without DNA. The sequence was obtained from a woman aged 45-65 years in good health. Sequencing was performed on blood T cells: a sorted CD56 or NKG2C T cell subset, CD4+ or CD8+ T cells, or bulk PBMC T cells (not recorded which). CDR3 residues: CSARSSGSDLGNEQFF.